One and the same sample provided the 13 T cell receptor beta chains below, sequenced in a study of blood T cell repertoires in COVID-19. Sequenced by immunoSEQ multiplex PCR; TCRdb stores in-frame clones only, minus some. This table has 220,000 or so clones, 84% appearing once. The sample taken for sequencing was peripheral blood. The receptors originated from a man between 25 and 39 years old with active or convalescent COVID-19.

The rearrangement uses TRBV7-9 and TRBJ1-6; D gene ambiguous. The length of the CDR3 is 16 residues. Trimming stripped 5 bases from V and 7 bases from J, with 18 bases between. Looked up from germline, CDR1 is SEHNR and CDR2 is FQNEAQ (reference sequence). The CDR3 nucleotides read TGTGCCAGCAGCCCGGACTCAACACAGAAGAATTCACCCCTCCACTTT. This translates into CASSPDSTQKNSPLHF.

Here the CDR3 reads CASSPTENNSPLHF. CDR3 DNA sequence: TGCGCCAGCAGCCCCACAGAGAATAATTCACCCCTCCACTTT. The V and J genes are TRBV4-3 and TRBJ1-6, with D unclear. V was cut by 4 bases and J by 5 bases, with 9 bases left in between. CDR3 length: 14 residues. CDR1 and CDR2 (germline): LGHNA, YSLEER.

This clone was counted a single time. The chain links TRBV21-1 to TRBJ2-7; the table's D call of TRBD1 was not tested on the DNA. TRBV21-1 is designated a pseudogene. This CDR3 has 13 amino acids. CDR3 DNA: TGTGCCGGACGCAGGGGTAGCTCCTACGAGCAGTACTTC. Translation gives CAGRRGSSYEQYF.

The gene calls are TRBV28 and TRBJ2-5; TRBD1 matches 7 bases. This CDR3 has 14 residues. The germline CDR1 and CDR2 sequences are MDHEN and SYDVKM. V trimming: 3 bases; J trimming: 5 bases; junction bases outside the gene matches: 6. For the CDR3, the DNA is TGTGCCAGCAGTTTCCCGGGACAGTGGGAGACCCAGTACTTC. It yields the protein CASSFPGQWETQYF.

CDR3 DNA sequence: TGCGCCAGCAGCATCGGACAGGGAAAAGATACGCAGTATTTT. Its translation: CASSIGQGKDTQYF. The chain is built from TRBV5-1 and TRBJ2-3; TRBD1 agrees at 8 bases. In germline, CDR1 is SGHRS, CDR2 YFSETQ. The CDR3 length is 14 residues. V lost 4 bases and J lost 5; bases outside the gene matches: 6. The full variable domain, its missing parts supplied by reference TRBV5-1 and TRBJ2-3, is KAGVTQTPRYLIKTRGQQVTLSCSPISGHRSVSWYQQTPGQGLQFLFEYFSETQRNKGNFPGRFSGRQFSNSRSEMNVSTLELGDSALYLCASSIGQGKDTQYFGPGTRLTVL.

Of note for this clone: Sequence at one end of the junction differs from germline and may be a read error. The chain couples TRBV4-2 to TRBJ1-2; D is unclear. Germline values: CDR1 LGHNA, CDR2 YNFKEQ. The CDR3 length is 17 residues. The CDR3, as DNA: TGTGCCAGCAGCCAAGTAACCGCGACAAAGGAGGCAGAACGTAAAGTCTTC. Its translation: CASSQVTATKEAERKVF.

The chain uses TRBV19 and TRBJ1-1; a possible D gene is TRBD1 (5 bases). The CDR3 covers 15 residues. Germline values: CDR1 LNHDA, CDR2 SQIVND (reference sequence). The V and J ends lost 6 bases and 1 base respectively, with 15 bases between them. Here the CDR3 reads CASSPTGLTNTEAFF. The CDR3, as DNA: TGTGCCAGTAGCCCGACGGGACTCACGAACACTGAAGCTTTCTTT.

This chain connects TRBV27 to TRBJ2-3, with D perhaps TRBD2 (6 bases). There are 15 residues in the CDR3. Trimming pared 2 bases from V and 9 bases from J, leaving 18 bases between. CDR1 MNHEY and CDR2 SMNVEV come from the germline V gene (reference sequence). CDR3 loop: CASSLRRQGGGTQYF. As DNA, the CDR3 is TGTGCCAGCAGTTTAAGAAGGCAGGGTGGGGGGACGCAGTATTTT.

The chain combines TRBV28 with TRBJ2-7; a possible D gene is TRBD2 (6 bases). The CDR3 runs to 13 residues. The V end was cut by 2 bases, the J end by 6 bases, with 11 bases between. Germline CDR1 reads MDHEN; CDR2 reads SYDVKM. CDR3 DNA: TGTGCCAGCAGTTTAGGAGGGTTGGGCGAGCAGTACTTC. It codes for CASSLGGLGEQYF.

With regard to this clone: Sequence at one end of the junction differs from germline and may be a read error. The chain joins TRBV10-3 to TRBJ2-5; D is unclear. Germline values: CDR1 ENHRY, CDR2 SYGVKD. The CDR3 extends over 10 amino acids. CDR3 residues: CAISGGQQDF. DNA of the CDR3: TGTGCCATCAGTGGCGGCCAGCAAGACTTC.

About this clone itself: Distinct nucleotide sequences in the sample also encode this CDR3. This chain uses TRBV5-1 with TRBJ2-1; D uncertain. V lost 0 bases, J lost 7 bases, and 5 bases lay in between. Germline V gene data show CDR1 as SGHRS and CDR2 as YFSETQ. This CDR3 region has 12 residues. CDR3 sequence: CASSLVRNEQFF. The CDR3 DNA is TGCGCCAGCAGCTTGGTGCGGAATGAGCAGTTCTTC. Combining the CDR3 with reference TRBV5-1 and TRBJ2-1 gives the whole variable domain KAGVTQTPRYLIKTRGQQVTLSCSPISGHRSVSWYQQTPGQGLQFLFEYFSETQRNKGNFPGRFSGRQFSNSRSEMNVSTLELGDSALYLCASSLVRNEQFFGPGTRLTVL.

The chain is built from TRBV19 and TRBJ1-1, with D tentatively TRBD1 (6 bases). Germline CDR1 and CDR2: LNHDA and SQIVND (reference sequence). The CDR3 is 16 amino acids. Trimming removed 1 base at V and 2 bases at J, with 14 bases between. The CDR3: CASSIVAGVGNTEAFF. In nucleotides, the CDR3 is TGTGCCAGTAGTATAGTGGCAGGGGTCGGAAACACTGAAGCTTTCTTT.

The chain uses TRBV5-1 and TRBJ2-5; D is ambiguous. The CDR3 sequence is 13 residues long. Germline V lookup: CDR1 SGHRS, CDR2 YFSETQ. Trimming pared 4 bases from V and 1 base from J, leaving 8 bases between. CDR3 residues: CASSAGSQETQYF. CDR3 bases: TGCGCCAGCAGCGCCGGGTCCCAAGAGACCCAGTACTTC.